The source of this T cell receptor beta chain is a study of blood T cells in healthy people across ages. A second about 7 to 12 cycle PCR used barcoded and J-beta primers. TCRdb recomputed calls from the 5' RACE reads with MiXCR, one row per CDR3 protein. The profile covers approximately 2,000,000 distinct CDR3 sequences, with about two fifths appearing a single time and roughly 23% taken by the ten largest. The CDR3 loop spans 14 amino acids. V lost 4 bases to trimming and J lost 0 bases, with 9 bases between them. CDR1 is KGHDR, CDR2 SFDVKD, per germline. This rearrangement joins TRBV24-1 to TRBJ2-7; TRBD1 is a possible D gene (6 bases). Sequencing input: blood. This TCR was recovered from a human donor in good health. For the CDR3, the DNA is TGTGCCACCAGTGACCCGACAGGCTCCTACGAGCAGTACTTC. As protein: CATSDPTGSYEQYF.